This T cell receptor (beta chain) was identified in a study of T cell responses to AZD1222 COVID-19 vaccine. Findings and caveats of the study: Unmutated variant regions are reportedly the target of nearly half of TCRs that are spike-specific.

Here immunoSEQ multiplex PCR was the method, and the copy in TCRdb shows in-frame clones only, minus some. The repertoire has some 280,000 clones, almost 95% of them found once; the top ten carry roughly 0.6%. This clone was observed once. The antigen is undetermined. This sequence was found in an adult who received the AZD1222 COVID-19 vaccine. The sample consisted of peripheral blood, taken 28 days after the second AZD1222 dose.

The CDR3 loop reads CASSLARRGETQYF. DNA for the CDR3: TGCGCCAGCAGCTTGGCCCGCAGGGGAGAGACCCAGTACTTC. The genes are TRBV5-1 and TRBJ2-5; perhaps TRBD1 as D (6 bases). V lost 0 bases and J lost 4, with 10 bases in between. The germline CDR1 and CDR2 sequences are SGHRS and YFSETQ. The CDR3 consists of 14 residues.